The present T cell receptor beta chain was sequenced within a study of T-cell memory formation after mild COVID-19. TCRdb redid the calling of the 5' RACE reads with MiXCR, one entry per CDR3 protein. The profile covers 100,000 to 150,000 distinct CDR3 sequences, with about 6% appearing a single time and roughly 2% taken by the ten largest. This clonotype has ten or more counts. Its target is unknown. Study-level results: Contracting CD4+ clones sat mainly in CM and EM; CD8+ in EMRA.

Sequencing was done on a sample of PBMCs or a T cell subset sorted from them (not recorded which). The clonotype was recovered from an adult woman who had mild COVID-19 (a few samples of this study predate the infection). Cell type and time point are not known.

The CDR3 coding sequence is TGCGCCAGCAGCCCACGAAGTACCGGGGAGCTGTTTTTT. Its translation is CASSPRSTGELFF. The rearrangement joins TRBV5-1 to TRBJ2-2, with D uncertain. Germline CDR1 reads SGHRS; CDR2 reads YFSETQ. CDR3 length equals 13 residues. V lost 4 bases and J 5 bases, leaving 9 bases between the germline ends.